The 27 T cell receptor beta chains listed next were all sequenced from one sample in a study of neurological immune-mediated disorders. From the 5' RACE reads, TCRdb called clonotypes with MiXCR, one entry per CDR3 protein. The table lists 66,000 or so distinct CDR3 sequences, 3.4% of them singletons. The sample taken for sequencing was PBMCs. The receptors derive from a man aged 35 to 55 with multiple sclerosis.

This clonotype has at least ten counts. The chain employs TRBV5-1 and TRBJ2-5; D not certain. The V gene lost 7 bases and the J gene lost 3 bases, with 7 bases spanning the gap. The CDR3 contains 11 residues. The germline V gene has CDR1 SGHRS and CDR2 YFSETQ. The CDR3 here is CASGGEETQYF. In DNA form, the CDR3 reads TGCGCCAGCGGCGGCGAAGAGACCCAGTACTTC. Using reference TRBV5-1 and TRBJ2-5 for the parts outside the CDR3, the full variable domain is KAGVTQTPRYLIKTRGQQVTLSCSPISGHRSVSWYQQTPGQGLQFLFEYFSETQRNKGNFPGRFSGRQFSNSRSEMNVSTLELGDSALYLCASGGEETQYFGPGTRLLVL.

This clonotype showed up many times. This chain links TRBV20-1 with TRBJ2-1; 8 bases fit TRBD2. This CDR3 has 12 residues. Germline V CDR1 and CDR2: DFQATT, SNEGSKA (reference sequence). With 5 bases clipped from V and 8 bases from J, the junction kept 5 bases outside the gene matches. This chain's CDR3 is CSAEREKDEQFF. CDR3 DNA sequence: TGCAGTGCTGAGCGGGAGAAGGATGAGCAGTTCTTC.

This clonotype was seen more than once but under ten times. The chain links TRBV9 to TRBJ1-1; no firm D call. Germline CDR1 reads SGDLS; CDR2 reads YYNGEE. The CDR3 is 16 residues long. Trimming shortened V by 0 bases and J by 0 bases, and 12 bases separated the two germline ends. The CDR3 coding sequence is TGTGCCAGCAGCGTAGACCCTGACACGGTGAACACTGAAGCTTTCTTT. This codes for CASSVDPDTVNTEAFF.

This clonotype showed up many times. J is TRBJ1-3 and V is TRBV27; the D is unclear. This CDR3 is 15 amino acids long. Deletions cut 7 bases from V and 0 bases from J, with 13 bases between. CDR1 and CDR2 from the germline V gene are MNHEY and SMNVEV (reference sequence). The DNA of the CDR3 is TGTGCCAGCACCGAGGACCCATACTCTGGAAACACCATATATTTT. Its protein is CASTEDPYSGNTIYF.

This clonotype was recorded many times. The CDR3 loop reads CASSQGALAGNIQYF. The CDR3 region has the DNA TGTGCCAGCAGCCAAGGAGCACTAGCGGGAAACATTCAGTACTTC. The V call is TRBV14, the J call TRBJ2-4; 9 nucleotides align to TRBD2. CDR1 SGHDN and CDR2 FVKESK come from the germline V gene. Trimming cost V 1 base and J 6 bases; bases outside gene matches: 4. The CDR3 has 15 amino acids.

Regarding this clonotype: A much larger clone is a single base away; this may be a read error. The chain links TRBV12-3 or TRBV12-4 to TRBJ2-1; possible D gene TRBD2, 6 bases. The CDR3 extends over 15 amino acids. V lost 6 bases, J lost 9 bases, and 21 bases lay in between. Written as DNA, the CDR3 is TGTGCCAGCAGCGCGACCGGGACTCCCTCGGGTGAGCAGTTCTTC. This translates into CASSATGTPSGEQFF.

This clonotype has ten or more counts. The rearrangement joins TRBV6-6 to TRBJ1-5, with 8 bases identical to TRBD1. The junction had 13 bases not matched to a gene; V was cut back by 6 bases and J by 6 bases. The CDR3 is 16 residues long. In germline, CDR1 is MNHNY, CDR2 SVGAGI (reference sequence). CDR3 nucleotides: TGTGCCAGCAGCCTTCTAGCGACAGGGGACGGTCAGCCCCAGCATTTT. Its protein is CASSLLATGDGQPQHF.

This clonotype was observed at least ten times. The V gene is TRBV7-3, the J gene TRBJ2-3, with D possibly being TRBD1 (6 bases). CDR1 and CDR2 (germline): SGHTA, FQGTGA. The CDR3 extends over 16 amino acids. Trimming took 5 bases from V and 5 from J, leaving 20 bases between them. The CDR3 spells CASSPMSGGAGDTQYF. The CDR3 DNA is TGTGCCAGCAGCCCCATGAGTGGGGGCGCGGGAGATACGCAGTATTTT.

This clonotype appeared a few times. The chain has TRBV18 and TRBJ1-1, with TRBD1 matching over 7 bases. The germline gives CDR1 KGHSH, CDR2 LQKENI. The length of the CDR3 is 14 residues. V shed 6 bases, J shed 1 base, and the junction held 5 bases outside the gene matches. CDR3 region: CASSPGQQNTEAFF. CDR3 bases: TGTGCCAGCTCTCCGGGACAGCAGAACACTGAAGCTTTCTTT.

This clonotype was recorded at least ten times. The chain links TRBV18 to TRBJ2-1; TRBD1 matches 7 bases. The CDR3 spans 15 residues. The trim removed 4 bases at V and 5 bases at J, leaving 8 bases unmatched. Germline CDR1 KGHSH, CDR2 LQKENI. The CDR3 DNA sequence: TGTGCCAGCTCACGCCAAGGGGGCGCGAACAATGAGCAGTTCTTC. It specifies CASSRQGGANNEQFF.

This clonotype came up many times. This chain links TRBV12-3 or TRBV12-4 with TRBJ1-2; the match to TRBD1 covers 8 bases. The CDR3 consists of 14 residues. V lost 4 bases to trimming and J lost 4 bases; unmatched junction nucleotides: 5. The CDR3 sequence is CASSSRTGGYGYTF. The DNA for the CDR3 is TGTGCCAGCAGTTCCCGTACAGGGGGCTATGGCTACACCTTC.

There are many counts of this clonotype. The V gene is TRBV11-2, the J gene TRBJ2-2; tentatively, D is TRBD2 (6 bases). The length of the CDR3 is 18 residues. Germline loops: CDR1 SGHAT, CDR2 FQNNGV. The V end was cut by 1 base, the J end by 6 bases, with 21 bases between. Here the CDR3 DNA reads TGTGCCAGCAGCTTAGGATGGGACTCCGTTTTGAGGGCCGGGGAGCTGTTTTTT. As protein: CASSLGWDSVLRAGELFF.

This clonotype was observed at least ten times. The V gene is TRBV4-2, the J gene TRBJ2-2, with unresolved D. Trimming took 0 bases from V and 1 from J, leaving 6 bases between them. Germline V CDR1 and CDR2: LGHNA, YNFKEQ. This CDR3 is built from 15 residues. The CDR3 nucleotides are TGTGCCAGCAGCCAAGAAATACGGAACACCGGGGAGCTGTTTTTT. This translates into CASSQEIRNTGELFF.

This chain connects TRBV5-1 to TRBJ2-1, with 12 bases matching TRBD1. Germline V gene sequence: CDR1 SGHRS, CDR2 YFSETQ. This CDR3 spans 15 amino acids. The V gene end was trimmed by 0 bases and the J gene end by 9 bases; junction bases not matched to a gene: 4. The CDR3 spells CASSLAGQGAGEQFF. The CDR3 coding sequence is TGCGCCAGCAGCTTGGCGGGACAGGGGGCGGGTGAGCAGTTCTTC.

This clonotype came up many times. For the CDR3, the DNA is TGTGCCAGCTCAACCTCTGGGTCAGATACGCAGTATTTT. Amino acids: CASSTSGSDTQYF. The chain joins TRBV18 to TRBJ2-3, with unresolved D. CDR1 KGHSH and CDR2 LQKENI come from the germline V gene. This CDR3 spans 13 amino acids. Trimming removed 5 bases at V and 4 bases at J, with 10 bases between.

This clonotype was counted a few times. A read error may account for a junction end that differs from germline. The chain uses TRBV10-2 and TRBJ1-5; D perhaps matches TRBD1 (5 bases). The CDR3 length is 15 residues. Germline V gives CDR1 WSHSY, CDR2 SAAADI. CDR3 protein: CASSEILGVRKTQNF. For the CDR3, the DNA is TGCGCCAGCAGTGAGATTTTAGGGGTACGTAAGACCCAGAATTTT.

Ten or more counts support this clonotype. V usage is TRBV9 and J usage is TRBJ1-2, with 11 bases identical to TRBD1. The CDR3 is made up of 15 amino acids. The germline gives CDR1 SGDLS, CDR2 YYNGEE. After removal of 2 bases from V and 4 bases from J, the junction contained 4 bases not matched to a gene. This chain's CDR3 is CASSVGQGAGYGYTF. CDR3 nucleotides: TGTGCCAGCAGCGTTGGACAGGGGGCGGGCTATGGCTACACCTTC.

This clonotype was observed at least ten times. The V call is TRBV15, the J call TRBJ2-1; possible D gene TRBD1, 6 bases. CDR1 and CDR2 (germline): LNHNV, YYDKDF (reference sequence). Trimming took 5 bases from V and 9 from J, leaving 23 bases between them. The CDR3 length is 16 residues. CDR3 bases: TGTGCCACCAGCCCAATCCAGGGGCGGTTACCATCTGAGCAGTTCTTC. Its translation is CATSPIQGRLPSEQFF.

This clonotype showed up many times. The rearrangement uses TRBV12-3 or TRBV12-4 and TRBJ1-1; possibly TRBD1 for D (5 bases). The CDR3 has 13 residues. V was pared by 6 bases and J by 8 bases, with 16 bases between. The CDR3 is CASRLTGTPEAFF. The CDR3 bases are TGTGCCAGCAGACTTACAGGTACACCCGAAGCTTTCTTT.

This clonotype was observed many times. This chain joins TRBV7-6 and TRBJ2-1; possible D gene TRBD2, 6 bases. V was shortened by 5 bases and J by 9 bases, with 11 bases between the two germline ends. Germline V lookup: CDR1 SGHVS, CDR2 FNYEAQ. The CDR3 is 12 residues long. The CDR3 sequence is CASSPGGVEQFF. In nucleotides, the CDR3 is TGTGCCAGCAGCCCAGGAGGGGTTGAGCAGTTCTTC.

This clonotype was counted many times. V and J are TRBV3-1 and TRBJ1-2; 7 bases align to TRBD1. Unmatched junction bases numbered 7, after V lost 4 bases and J lost 5 bases. The germline V gene encodes CDR1 LGHDT and CDR2 YNNKEL (reference sequence). The CDR3 totals 14 residues. The CDR3 loop is CASSPSGTAYGYTF. CDR3 DNA: TGTGCCAGCAGCCCGTCCGGGACAGCGTATGGCTACACCTTC.

Ten or more counts support this clonotype. The chain recombines TRBV20-1 with TRBJ2-7, with D perhaps TRBD1 or TRBD2 (5 bases each). The V and J ends lost 6 bases and 6 bases respectively, with 18 bases between them. CDR1 is DFQATT and CDR2 is SNEGSKA in the germline V gene (reference sequence). CDR3 length: 13 residues. The CDR3 sequence is CSALRDGAGEQYF. CDR3 DNA: TGCAGTGCCCTCAGGGACGGCGCAGGCGAGCAGTACTTC.

This clonotype came up many times. The V call is TRBV5-1, the J call TRBJ2-5; 8 bases line up with TRBD2. The CDR3 runs to 14 residues. Germline CDR1 is SGHRS and CDR2 is YFSETQ. The V and J ends lost 3 bases and 1 base, in that order; junction bases with no gene match: 2. CDR3 DNA sequence: TGCGCCAGCAGCTCAACTAGCGGCCAAGAGACCCAGTACTTC. The encoded protein is CASSSTSGQETQYF.

This chain connects TRBV20-1 to TRBJ2-3, with 8 bases identical to TRBD2. With 3 bases clipped from V and 5 bases from J, the junction kept 1 base outside the gene matches. Germline loops: CDR1 DFQATT, CDR2 SNEGSKA (reference sequence). CDR3 length equals 12 residues. CDR3 in amino acids: CSASGGEDTQYF. The CDR3 nucleotides are TGCAGTGCTAGCGGGGGGGAAGATACGCAGTATTTT.

This clonotype showed up many times. This chain joins TRBV5-1 and TRBJ1-1; a possible D gene is TRBD1 (6 bases). Germline lookup yields CDR1 SGHRS and CDR2 YFSETQ. With 1 base removed from V and 5 bases from J, the gap between germline ends came to 12 bases. The CDR3 covers 14 residues. CDR3 amino acids: CASSLQGMGTEAFF. The CDR3 nucleotides read TGCGCCAGCAGCTTGCAGGGGATGGGAACTGAAGCTTTCTTT.

There are many counts of this clonotype. This rearrangement joins TRBV5-6 to TRBJ2-1; D is ambiguous. Germline assignment: CDR1 SGHDT and CDR2 YYEEEE. V was shortened by 1 base and J by 6 bases, with 8 bases between the two germline ends. The CDR3 runs 13 residues. CDR3 bases: TGTGCCAGCAGCTTGTTAACGGCCAATGAGCAGTTCTTC. Encoded protein: CASSLLTANEQFF.

In this sample, this clonotype turned up many times. V usage is TRBV5-6 and J usage is TRBJ2-3, with D uncertain. The CDR3 spans 12 residues. The ends were cut back, 2 bases at V and 4 bases at J, with 5 bases in the middle. Germline lookup yields CDR1 SGHDT and CDR2 YYEEEE. Written as DNA, the CDR3 is TGTGCCAGCAGCTTTAAGGCAGATACGCAGTATTTT. Translating gives CASSFKADTQYF. Together with reference TRBV5-6 and TRBJ2-3, the CDR3 gives the full variable domain: DAGVTQSPTHLIKTRGQQVTLRCSPKSGHDTVSWYQQALGQGPQFIFQYYEEEERQRGNFPDRFSGHQFPNYSSELNVNALLLGDSALYLCASSFKADTQYFGPGTRLTVL.